These T cell receptor beta chains were read from a single sample in a study of blood T cell repertoires in COVID-19. TCRdb keeps only in-frame clones here, not all; method: immunoSEQ multiplex PCR. The table includes 70,000 to 85,000 clones, around 88% detected once. Sequenced material: peripheral blood. These receptors came from a man of 80 years or more with active or convalescent COVID-19. Both conserved end residues are part of each CDR3. The order of the fields is clone size, J gene, D gene, V gene, CDR3 protein, CDR3 DNA. A D gene is named only where the DNA matches it firmly. A row's size may be missing; if present it is once, few, many or a size class.

>.|TRBJ1-5|.|TRBV6-6
CASSYEEGQPQHF
TGTGCCAGCAGTTACGAGGAAGGCCAGCCCCAGCATTTT
>.|TRBJ2-1|TRBD1|TRBV15
CATSRDRDTYNEQFF
TGTGCCACCAGCAGGGACAGGGATACCTACAATGAGCAGTTCTTC
>.|TRBJ1-6|TRBD1|TRBV10-3
CAIGAQGVGSPLHF
TGTGCCATCGGGGCGCAGGGGGTAGGTTCACCCCTCCACTTT
>.|TRBJ1-6|.|TRBV10-3
CAISESRGRGSNSPLHF
TGTGCCATCAGTGAGTCGCGAGGGAGGGGAAGTAATTCACCCCTCCACTTT
>once|TRBJ2-1|TRBD2|TRBV5-6
CASGLGLASLSYNEQFF
TGTGCCAGCGGATTAGGACTAGCGAGCCTCTCCTACAATGAGCAGTTCTTC
>.|TRBJ1-2|.|TRBV24-1
CATSDPGYGYTF
TGTGCCACCAGTGACCCAGGGTATGGCTACACCTTC
>.|TRBJ1-1|.|TRBV3-1/TRBV3-2
CASSQRGILPEAFF
TGTGCCAGCAGCCAACGGGGTATATTGCCTGAAGCTTTCTTT
>.|TRBJ1-6|.|TRBV28
CASTSPWAGYNSPLHF
TGTGCCAGCACCTCACCGTGGGCAGGGTATAATTCACCCCTCCACTTT
>.|TRBJ1-1|.|TRBV9
CASSLRAGMNTEAFF
TGTGCCAGCAGCCTCAGAGCGGGGATGAACACTGAAGCTTTCTTT
>.|TRBJ1-1|.|TRBV5-6
CASSLDRSQFSNTEAFF
TGTGCCAGCAGCTTAGACAGGTCACAGTTTTCGAACACTGAAGCTTTCTTT
>.|TRBJ2-1|TRBD2|TRBV27
CASSLGLANEQFF
TGTGCCAGCAGTTTGGGACTAGCCAATGAGCAGTTCTTC
>.|TRBJ1-3|TRBD1|TRBV6-1
CASSDQGGSGNTIYF
TGTGCCAGCAGTGATCAGGGGGGTTCTGGAAACACCATATATTTT
>.|TRBJ1-6|.|TRBV30
CAGQTVNNSPLHF
TGTGCCGGACAGACGGTGAATAATTCACCCCTCCACTTT
>.|TRBJ1-1|.|TRBV6-5
CASIGVGTEAFF
TGTGCCAGCATCGGGGTGGGCACTGAAGCTTTCTTT
>.|TRBJ2-1|TRBD2|TRBV7-6
CASRTLAGGSYNEQFF
TGTGCCAGCCGGACCTTAGCGGGGGGCTCCTACAATGAGCAGTTCTTC
>few|TRBJ2-1|TRBD1|TRBV7-7
CASSRKNPGQMCEQFF
TGTGCCAGCAGCCGCAAAAATCCGGGACAGATGTGTGAGCAGTTCTTC
>.|TRBJ2-1|TRBD2|TRBV27
CASSFSGTSGRAGNEQFF
TGTGCCAGCAGTTTTTCCGGGACTAGCGGGAGGGCCGGCAATGAGCAGTTCTTC
>.|TRBJ2-3|TRBD1|TRBV6-4
CASSPRRTGVFSTDTQYF
TGTGCCAGCAGCCCCCGGCGGACAGGCGTTTTTAGCACAGATACGCAGTATTTT
>.|TRBJ1-4|.|TRBV4-1
CASSLQRAGVNEKLFF
TGCGCCAGCAGCCTACAGAGGGCAGGTGTAAATGAAAAACTGTTTTTT
>.|TRBJ1-2|TRBD1|TRBV5-5
CASSKEPGGYGYTF
TGTGCCAGCAGCAAAGAGCCAGGGGGATATGGCTACACCTTC
>.|TRBJ2-7|.|TRBV11-2
CASSLGSREDQEQYF
TGTGCCAGCAGCTTAGGGTCGCGGGAAGATCAGGAGCAGTACTTC
>.|TRBJ2-5|TRBD2|TRBV9
CASTRGRRQETQYF
TGTGCCAGCACCCGCGGGAGGAGGCAAGAGACCCAGTACTTC
>.|TRBJ1-3|TRBD1|TRBV4-1
CASSRQGSENTIYF
TGCGCCAGCAGCCGACAGGGATCAGAAAACACCATATATTTT
>.|TRBJ2-7|TRBD2|TRBV28
CASSPPGLAQYEQYF
TGTGCCAGCAGTCCCCCTGGACTAGCTCAGTACGAGCAGTACTTC
>.|TRBJ1-6|TRBD1|TRBV28
CASSPGTGWNSPLHF
TGTGCCAGCAGTCCCGGGACAGGGTGGAATTCACCCCTCCACTTT
>.|TRBJ1-2|TRBD1|TRBV28
CASSTQGAYGYTF
TGTGCCAGCAGTACACAGGGGGCTTATGGCTACACCTTC
>.|TRBJ1-5|TRBD1|TRBV7-2
CASRVGTGANQPQHF
TGTGCCAGCAGGGTCGGAACAGGGGCCAATCAGCCCCAGCATTTT
>.|TRBJ2-1|TRBD2|TRBV10-3
CATSGLAGGPMYNEQFF
TGTGCCACTTCCGGACTAGCGGGAGGGCCAATGTACAATGAGCAGTTCTTC
>.|TRBJ1-3|TRBD1|TRBV5-1
CASSYGTVGNTIYF
TGCGCCAGCAGCTACGGGACAGTAGGAAACACCATATATTTT
>.|TRBJ1-4|.|TRBV6-5
CASWGTSNEKLFF
TGTGCCAGCTGGGGGACTAGTAATGAAAAACTGTTTTTT
>.|TRBJ2-2|TRBD2|TRBV19
CASSIKRGVGTGELFF
TGTGCCAGTAGTATAAAGCGGGGGGTCGGCACCGGGGAGCTGTTTTTT
>once|TRBJ1-3|TRBD1|TRBV19
CASSTTGVAGNTIYF
TGTGCCAGTAGTACAACAGGGGTTGCTGGAAACACCATATATTTT
>.|TRBJ1-5|TRBD1|TRBV30
CAWSARQGSQPQHF
TGTGCCTGGAGTGCCCGACAGGGGAGTCAGCCCCAGCATTTT
>.|TRBJ1-5|TRBD1|TRBV5-1
CASSVSGTASNQPQHF
TGCGCCAGCAGCGTGTCCGGGACAGCTAGCAATCAGCCCCAGCATTTT
>.|TRBJ1-1|.|TRBV24-1
CATSNSQGYAEAFF
TGTGCCACCAGCAACTCACAGGGATACGCTGAAGCTTTCTTT
>.|TRBJ1-2|TRBD1|TRBV27
CASTPLDRGKGYTF
TGTGCCAGCACCCCCTTGGACAGGGGGAAAGGCTACACCTTC
>.|TRBJ1-5|.|TRBV10-3
CAISDRVQEQPQHF
TGTGCCATCAGTGACAGGGTTCAGGAGCAGCCCCAGCATTTT
>.|TRBJ1-2|.|TRBV3-1/TRBV3-2
CASSQEGNSLGYTF
TGTGCCAGCAGCCAAGAAGGCAACAGCTTGGGCTACACCTTC
>.|TRBJ1-2|.|TRBV4-2
CASSQGTANLYGYTF
TGTGCCAGCAGCCAAGGGACAGCAAACCTCTATGGCTACACCTTC
>.|TRBJ1-1|.|TRBV12-5
CASGDGVSGTEAFF
TGTGCTAGTGGCGATGGGGTCTCGGGGACTGAAGCTTTCTTT
>.|TRBJ1-6|TRBD1|TRBV6-1
CASSEMGTGSSYNSPLHF
TGTGCCAGCAGTGAAATGGGGACAGGGAGCTCCTATAATTCACCCCTCCACTTT
>.|TRBJ2-2|TRBD1|TRBV3-1/TRBV3-2
CASSLRTGDTGELFF
TGTGCCAGCAGCCTTCGGACAGGTGATACCGGGGAGCTGTTTTTT
>.|TRBJ2-5|.|TRBV28
CASSLADIQRTQYF
TGTGCCAGCAGTTTGGCTGATATTCAGCGGACCCAGTACTTC
>.|TRBJ2-2|.|TRBV5-1
CASSLGASYTGELFF
TGCGCCAGCAGCTTGGGGGCGAGCTACACCGGGGAGCTGTTTTTT
>.|TRBJ2-6|.|TRBV5-4
CASSLVGGRSGANVLTF
TGTGCCAGCAGCTTGGTCGGCGGGCGCTCTGGGGCCAACGTCCTGACTTTC
>once|TRBJ2-2|.|TRBV30
CAWNPGSNTGELFF
TGTGCCTGGAATCCAGGATCGAACACCGGGGAGCTGTTTTTT
>.|TRBJ2-2|TRBD2|TRBV15
CATGSGRVTGELFF
TGTGCCACCGGAAGCGGGAGAGTAACCGGGGAGCTGTTTTTT